This T cell receptor beta chain was obtained from a study of OX40 agonist ivuxolimab in advanced cancers. Study conclusions and caveats: The authors did not determine the antigen specificity of the expanded peripheral T cells.

CDR1 is MDHEN, CDR2 SYDVKM, per germline. The CDR3 runs 17 residues. The V gene lost 4 bases and the J gene lost 8 bases, with 26 bases spanning the gap. Remarks on this clone: The target antigen is unknown.

The protocol was immunoSEQ multiplex PCR, while the TCRdb copy is restricted to in-frame clones and leaves out a portion. The sample yields more than 60,000 clones, approximately 83% seen once. This TCR came from an adult with an advanced solid tumor such as melanoma, head and neck, liver or kidney cancer. Source: CD4+ or CD8+ T cells sorted from blood, taken in a trial of the OX40 agonist ivuxolimab. This chain uses TRBV28 with TRBJ1-2; no firm D call. The CDR3 spells CASSSPPSLGQSIGYTF. In DNA form, the CDR3 reads TGTGCCAGCAGTTCCCCCCCCTCTCTCGGTCAATCTATCGGCTACACCTTC.